This TCR beta chain was sequenced during a study of blood T cell repertoires in COVID-19. Looking at the study overall: The analysed material was cDNA or gDNA that came from T cells, B-cell-depleted T cells, or PBMCs.

Germline loops: CDR1 SGHVS, CDR2 FQNEAQ. Trimming shortened V by 5 bases and J by 8 bases, and 16 bases separated the two germline ends. The CDR3 has 14 residues. Per the original methods: Estimation of nucleated cell counts was performed using reference gene primer amplification. The assay was immunoSEQ multiplex PCR, and TCRdb's table has in-frame clones only and misses some. The DNA gave D and trimming, while V, J and clone size come from that table. The sample has about 200,000 clones; over 70% are singletons. The rearrangement uses TRBV7-8 and TRBJ1-5, with D tentatively TRBD1 (5 bases). The receptor was isolated from an older woman with acute or convalescent COVID-19. Sequenced input: peripheral blood. In DNA, the CDR3 is TGTGCCAGCAGCCCGATGGCGGGGGACGAGCCCCAGCATTTT. Protein: CASSPMAGDEPQHF.